This entry lists 19 T cell receptor beta chains sequenced from one sample in a study of identical twins. TCRdb re-called the 5' RACE reads through MiXCR, storing one row per CDR3 protein. The table has about 100,000 distinct CDR3 sequences, 5.9% seen once; the top ten hold 10% to 15%. The material sequenced was memory T cells sorted from blood. The receptors come from a woman aged 45-65 years in good health.

This clonotype was seen only a few times. Written as DNA, the CDR3 is TGCAGTGCTAGCGGAGGGCAGGGCGCCCTGAACACTGAAGCTTTCTTT. Its protein is CSASGGQGALNTEAFF. The V gene is TRBV20-1, the J gene TRBJ1-1; possibly TRBD1 for D (5 bases). This CDR3 region has 16 residues. V was clipped by 3 bases and J by 0 bases, with 17 bases between them. CDR1 is DFQATT, CDR2 SNEGSKA, per germline (reference sequence).

Ten or more counts support this clonotype. The CDR3 is CASSEEVLSGANVLTF. CDR3 coding DNA: TGTGCCAGCAGTGAAGAGGTACTCTCTGGGGCCAACGTCCTGACTTTC. The chain combines TRBV6-1 with TRBJ2-6; D is undetermined. Trimming left V 1 base short and J 0 bases short, with 7 bases between. Looked up from germline, CDR1 is MNHNS and CDR2 is SASEGT. CDR3 length equals 16 residues.

This clonotype was seen at least ten times. This chain joins TRBV2 and TRBJ2-5; the D gene is possibly TRBD2 (5 bases). From germline, CDR1 is SNHLY and CDR2 FYNNEI. CDR3 length equals 16 residues. V lost 1 base and J lost 5, with 17 bases in between. In DNA, the CDR3 is TGTGCCAGCAGTGAAGGGGAGACAAGCGCCGTGGAGACCCAGTACTTC. This gives the protein CASSEGETSAVETQYF.

This clonotype was recorded a few times. A read error may explain this, as a much larger clone is one base away. V gene TRBV4-1 combines with J gene TRBJ2-1; 8 bases map to TRBD2. Looked up from germline, CDR1 is MGHRA and CDR2 is YSYEKL. The CDR3 loop spans 14 amino acids. In DNA form, the CDR3 reads TGCGCCAGCAGCCCTAGCGGGCCCGCGGGTGAGCGGTTCTTC. Translated, it gives CASSPSGPAGERFF.

This clonotype was recorded at least ten times. This chain uses TRBV5-1 with TRBJ2-1; 15 bases are shared with TRBD2. The CDR3 spans 17 residues. V shed 4 bases, J shed 6 bases, and the junction held 8 bases outside the gene matches. The germline gives CDR1 SGHRS, CDR2 YFSETQ. The DNA of the CDR3 is TGCGCCAGCAGCCGGGGACTAGCGGGAGGCGGGGGCAATGAGCAGTTCTTC. Translating gives CASSRGLAGGGGNEQFF.

The chain combines TRBV5-1 with TRBJ2-1, with a possible D match to TRBD2 (6 bases). The germline V gene encodes CDR1 SGHRS and CDR2 YFSETQ. Trimming removed 4 bases from V and 8 bases from J, with 16 bases in between. There are 14 residues in the CDR3. This chain's CDR3 is CASSPTTSIDEQFF. As DNA, the CDR3 is TGCGCCAGCAGCCCCACGACTAGTATCGATGAGCAGTTCTTC.

This clonotype was picked up many times. The V gene is TRBV12-3 or TRBV12-4, the J gene TRBJ1-5, with 8 positions matching TRBD1. J gave up 6 bases and V 6 bases, and 7 bases lay outside the gene matches. The CDR3 has 14 amino acids. The CDR3 DNA follows: TGTGCCAGCAGCCAGACAGGGGAGCGTCAGCCCCAGCATTTT. Residues: CASSQTGERQPQHF.

This clonotype was seen at least ten times. The rearrangement links TRBV6-2 or TRBV6-3 to TRBJ2-1, with D perhaps TRBD2 (5 bases). Between the trimmed V and J ends, which lost 7 bases and 1 base, there was a span of 5 bases. Germline CDR1 reads MNHEY; CDR2 reads SVGEGT. The CDR3 has 12 residues. CDR3 sequence reads: CASKRSYNEQFF. The CDR3 DNA is TGTGCCAGCAAGCGGTCCTACAATGAGCAGTTCTTC.

This clonotype showed up many times. The V and J genes are TRBV10-2 and TRBJ2-7; weak D call: TRBD2 (6 bases). The ends were cut back, 1 base at V and 2 bases at J, with 12 bases in the middle. The germline gives CDR1 WSHSY, CDR2 SAAADI. The CDR3 has 15 residues. CDR3 nucleotide sequence: TGCGCCAGCAGTGAGTTGGGAGGAGCTACCTACGAGCAGTACGTC. Protein sequence: CASSELGGATYEQYV.

This clonotype has only a few counts. This chain connects TRBV14 to TRBJ2-1, with D maybe TRBD1 (5 bases). The CDR3 spans 13 residues. CDR1 is SGHDN and CDR2 is FVKESK in the germline V gene. Trimming removed 2 bases at V and 4 bases at J, with 6 bases between. In DNA, the CDR3 is TGTGCCAGCAGCCAACAGGGTTACAATGAGCAGTTCTTC. Its protein product is CASSQQGYNEQFF.

Only a few counts were recorded for this clonotype. One base away lies a much larger clone, so this may be a sequencing read error. The conserved phenylalanine or tryptophan normally closing the CDR3 is absent here, so this likely arose from a read error. The J gene is TRBJ2-1, the V gene TRBV5-1; TRBD2 matches 12 bases. Looked up from germline, CDR1 is SGHRS and CDR2 is YFSETQ. V lost 1 base to trimming and J lost 7 bases; unmatched junction nucleotides: 9. The CDR3 has 17 amino acids. In nucleotides, the CDR3 is TGCGCCAGCAGCTTGATGGCTAGCGGGAGGGCCGTAAATGAGCAGTTCATC. Translated, it gives CASSLMASGRAVNEQFI.

This clonotype was detected a few times. This rearrangement joins TRBV3-1 to TRBJ2-1; 8 bases fit TRBD2. Germline loops: CDR1 LGHDT, CDR2 YNNKEL (reference sequence). CDR3 length: 14 residues. The V and J ends lost 7 bases and 7 bases, in that order; junction bases with no gene match: 9. CDR3 sequence reads: CASNTAGVVNEQFF. The CDR3 DNA is TGTGCCAGCAATACAGCGGGAGTGGTGAATGAGCAGTTCTTC.

At least ten counts were recorded for this clonotype. V and J are TRBV24-1 and TRBJ2-7; D possibly corresponds to TRBD1 (6 bases). The CDR3 has 11 residues. Germline V gene lookup returns CDR1 KGHDR and CDR2 SFDVKD. Trimming cost V 4 bases and J 7 bases, with 7 bases left between them. As DNA, the CDR3 is TGTGCCACCAGTGACAGGGGAGAGCAGTACGTC. It encodes CATSDRGEQYV.

Only a few counts were recorded for this clonotype. J is TRBJ1-1 and V is TRBV29-1, with TRBD1 matching 7 bases. Germline CDR1 and CDR2: SQVTM and ANQGSEA. The CDR3 loop spans 12 amino acids. With V trimmed by 1 base and J by 8 bases, 4 bases remained unmatched. CDR3 region: CSVEGGTVEAFF. The CDR3 nucleotides read TGCAGCGTTGAAGGGGGGACAGTAGAAGCTTTCTTT.

This clonotype occurred many times. V is TRBV12-3 or TRBV12-4 and J is TRBJ2-3, with D perhaps matching TRBD2 (6 bases). The CDR3 length is 14 residues. V gave up 6 bases and J gave up 8 bases, with 18 bases separating them. In nucleotides, the CDR3 is TGTGCCAGCAGCCCCCGCGCCTTGGGGGGTACGCAGTATTTT. Translated: CASSPRALGGTQYF.

This clonotype was counted at least ten times. The CDR3 protein is CASSQEPRGGQFF. CDR3 in DNA: TGTGCCAGCAGCCAAGAACCCAGGGGGGGGCAGTTCTTC. The J gene is TRBJ2-1, the V gene TRBV3-1; D may match TRBD1 or TRBD2 (7 bases each). The germline gives CDR1 LGHDT, CDR2 YNNKEL (reference sequence). V lost 0 bases, J lost 12 bases, and 12 bases lay in between. This CDR3 is 13 amino acids long.

The sample holds many counts of this clonotype. The V gene is TRBV30, the J gene TRBJ1-3, with D possibly TRBD1 on 6 matching bases. V lost 3 bases and J lost 0, with 6 bases in between. Germline CDR1 and CDR2: GTSNPN and SVGIG (reference sequence). The CDR3 is made up of 13 amino acids. CDR3 DNA: TGTGCCTGGAGGGGGGCCTCTGGAAACACCATATATTTT. Encoded protein: CAWRGASGNTIYF.

The chain links TRBV6-1 to TRBJ2-7, with unresolved D. CDR1 MNHNS and CDR2 SASEGT come from the germline V gene. There are 14 residues in the CDR3. V shed 2 bases and J shed 2 bases, with 10 bases lying between them. The CDR3 DNA follows: TGTGCCAGCAGTGAACGGTCAGTAACCTACGAGCAGTACGTC. It translates to CASSERSVTYEQYV.

Many counts were recorded for this clonotype. The J gene is TRBJ2-5, the V gene TRBV6-2 or TRBV6-3, with D hard to call. Germline CDR1 and CDR2: MNHEY and SVGEGT. V was clipped by 4 bases and J by 2 bases, with 14 bases between them. The CDR3 runs 15 residues. In DNA form, the CDR3 reads TGTGCCAGCAGTTGGATTGTGGTTAGTCAAGAGACCCAGTACTTC. Its translation is CASSWIVVSQETQYF.